This passage covers 2 T cell receptor beta chains from one sample sequenced in a study of cytomegalovirus exposure and HLA in healthy donors. The study ran its PCR with 60 Vbeta and 13 Jbeta primers. The method was immunoSEQ multiplex PCR; TCRdb's version includes in-frame clones alone and lacks a portion of them. The table records about 110,000 clones, around 74% of them present only once. Sequenced: PBMCs. The source is a woman aged 35 to 49 in good health and CMV-seropositive.

This clone was recorded a few times. The rearrangement joins TRBV5-6 to TRBJ1-5; D gene ambiguous. This CDR3 spans 14 amino acids. In germline, CDR1 is SGHDT, CDR2 YYEEEE. V lost 1 base to trimming and J lost 5 bases, with 10 bases between them. The CDR3 loop reads CASSLLVSDQPQHF. The CDR3 bases are TGTGCCAGCAGCTTGTTGGTCAGCGATCAGCCCCAGCATTTT. Full variable domain (rest looked up from reference TRBV5-6 and TRBJ1-5): DAGVTQSPTHLIKTRGQQVTLRCSPKSGHDTVSWYQQALGQGPQFIFQYYEEEERQRGNFPDRFSGHQFPNYSSELNVNALLLGDSALYLCASSLLVSDQPQHFGDGTRLSIL.

This chain connects TRBV5-1 to TRBJ2-3, with 8 bases identical to TRBD2. The ends lost 0 bases at V and 6 bases at J; junction bases unmatched: 12. Germline CDR1 SGHRS, CDR2 YFSETQ. This CDR3 is 17 amino acids long. Here the CDR3 DNA reads TGCGCCAGCAGCTTGGGTCTAGCGGGCCTCTGGCGGGATACGCAGTATTTT. This sequence encodes CASSLGLAGLWRDTQYF.